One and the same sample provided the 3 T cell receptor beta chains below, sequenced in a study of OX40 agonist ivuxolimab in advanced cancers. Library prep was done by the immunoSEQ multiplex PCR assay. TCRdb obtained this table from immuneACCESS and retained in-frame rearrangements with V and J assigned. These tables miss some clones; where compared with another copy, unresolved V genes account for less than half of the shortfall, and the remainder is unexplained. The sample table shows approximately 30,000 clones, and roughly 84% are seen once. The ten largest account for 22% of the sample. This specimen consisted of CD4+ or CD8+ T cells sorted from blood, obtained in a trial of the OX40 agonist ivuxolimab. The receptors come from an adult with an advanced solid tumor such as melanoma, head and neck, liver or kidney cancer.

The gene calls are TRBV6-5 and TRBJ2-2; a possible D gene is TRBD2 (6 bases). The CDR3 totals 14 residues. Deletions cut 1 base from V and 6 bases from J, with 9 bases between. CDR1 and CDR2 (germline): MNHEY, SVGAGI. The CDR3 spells CASSYFSGSGELFF. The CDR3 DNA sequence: TGTGCCAGCAGTTACTTTAGCGGCTCCGGGGAGCTGTTTTTT.

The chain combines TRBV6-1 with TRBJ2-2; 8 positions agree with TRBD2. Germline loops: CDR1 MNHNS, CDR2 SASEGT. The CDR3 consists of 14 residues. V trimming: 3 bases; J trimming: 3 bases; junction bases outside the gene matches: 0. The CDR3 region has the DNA TGTGCCAGCAGTGAGACTAGCGACACCGGGGAGCTGTTTTTT. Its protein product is CASSETSDTGELFF.

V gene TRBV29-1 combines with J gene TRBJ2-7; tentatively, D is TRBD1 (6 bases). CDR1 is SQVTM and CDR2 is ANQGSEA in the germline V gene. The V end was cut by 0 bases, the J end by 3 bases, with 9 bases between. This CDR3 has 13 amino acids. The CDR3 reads CSVEEEDSYEQYF. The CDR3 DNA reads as TGCAGCGTTGAAGAGGAGGACAGCTACGAGCAGTACTTC.